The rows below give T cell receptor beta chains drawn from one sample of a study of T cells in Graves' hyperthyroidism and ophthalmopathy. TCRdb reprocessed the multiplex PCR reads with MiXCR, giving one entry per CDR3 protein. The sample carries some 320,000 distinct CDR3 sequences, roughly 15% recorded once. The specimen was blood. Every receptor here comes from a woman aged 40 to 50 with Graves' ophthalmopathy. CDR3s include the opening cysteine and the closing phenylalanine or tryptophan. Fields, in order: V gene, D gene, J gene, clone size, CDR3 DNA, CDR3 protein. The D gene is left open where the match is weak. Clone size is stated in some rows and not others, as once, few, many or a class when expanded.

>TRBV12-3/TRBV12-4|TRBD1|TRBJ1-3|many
TGTGCCAGCAGTTGGACAGGGCACGGAAACACCATATATTTT
CASSWTGHGNTIYF
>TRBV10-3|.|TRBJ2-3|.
TGTGCCATCAGCGGCCGTCTGGGGGTGGGAGATACGCAGTATTTT
CAISGRLGVGDTQYF
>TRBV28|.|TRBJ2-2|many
TGTGCCAGCAGTCCAGGGTCCGGGGGCCTCAGCACCGGGGAGCTGTTTTTT
CASSPGSGGLSTGELFF
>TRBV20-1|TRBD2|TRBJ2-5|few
TGCAGTGCTAGAGGAACTAGCGGGGGGCAGGTGGAGACCCAGTACTTC
CSARGTSGGQVETQYF
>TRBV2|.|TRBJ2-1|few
TGTGCCAGCAGTGAAGTCACCTTGGCAGGGCCCACTGAGCAGTTCTTC
CASSEVTLAGPTEQFF
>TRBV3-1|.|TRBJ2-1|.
TGTGCCAGCAGCCAGGGTGGGAACCAGCAGTTCTTC
CASSQGGNQQFF
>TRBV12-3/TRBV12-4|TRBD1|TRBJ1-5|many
TGTGCCAGCAGCATGACAGGGGGAAATCAGCCCCAGCATTTT
CASSMTGGNQPQHF
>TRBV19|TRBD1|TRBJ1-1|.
TGTGCCAGTAGTTTACCGGGACAGCGTCGAATGAACATTGAAGCTTTCTTT
CASSLPGQRRMNIEAFF
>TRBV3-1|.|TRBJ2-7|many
TGTGCCAGCAGCCAACGCCTAGGGGGACACTCCTACGAGCAGTACTTC
CASSQRLGGHSYEQYF
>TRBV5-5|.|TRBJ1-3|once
TGTGCCAGCAGCGAAGCCGGGGGAAACACCATATATTTT
CASSEAGGNTIYF
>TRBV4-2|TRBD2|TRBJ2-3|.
TGTGCCAGCAGCCAAGAACTAGCGGGGGGAGATACGCAGTATTTT
CASSQELAGGDTQYF
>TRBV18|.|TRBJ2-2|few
TGTGCCAGCTCCCGAACAGGAATCACCGGGGAGCTGTTTTTT
CASSRTGITGELFF
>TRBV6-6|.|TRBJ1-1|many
TGTGCCAGCAGTTACCAGGGTTGGAACACTGAAGCTTTCTTT
CASSYQGWNTEAFF
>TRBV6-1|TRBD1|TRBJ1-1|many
TGTGCCAGCAGTGACAGGGGGCGTGAGACTGAAGCTTTCTTT
CASSDRGRETEAFF
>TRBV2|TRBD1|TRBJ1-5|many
TGTGCCAGCAAGGCAGGGGGGCACCAGCCCCAGCATTTT
CASKAGGHQPQHF
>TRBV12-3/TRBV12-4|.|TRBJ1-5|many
TGTGCCAGCAGTTTGATGTCAGGGCCCAATCAGCCCCAGCATTTT
CASSLMSGPNQPQHF
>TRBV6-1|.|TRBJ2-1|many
TGTGCCAGCAATGAGACACCCGAGCAGTTCTTC
CASNETPEQFF
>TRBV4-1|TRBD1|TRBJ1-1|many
TGCGCCAGCAAAGGACAGGGGGACACTGAAGCTTTCTTT
CASKGQGDTEAFF
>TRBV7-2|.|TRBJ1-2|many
TGTGCCAGCAGACCTATCACCCGTAACTATGGCTACACCTTC
CASRPITRNYGYTF
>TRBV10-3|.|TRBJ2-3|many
TGTGCCATCAGTTTAGACGGCCTAGGCACAGATACGCAGTATTTT
CAISLDGLGTDTQYF
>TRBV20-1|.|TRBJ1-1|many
TGCAGTGCTAGGGACGTCCCTGAAGCTTTCTTT
CSARDVPEAFF
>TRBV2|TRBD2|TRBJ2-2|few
TGTGCCAGCAGTGAATCGGCTAGCGGGCCTCCTTCCGGGGAGCTGTTTTTT
CASSESASGPPSGELFF
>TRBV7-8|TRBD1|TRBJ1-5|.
TGTGCCAGCAGCTTCCAGGGACAGGGGATCGGGGAGCCCCAGCATTTT
CASSFQGQGIGEPQHF
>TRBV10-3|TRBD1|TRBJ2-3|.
TGTGCCATCGGGGGGGACAGGGGAAGCACAGATACGCAGTATTTT
CAIGGDRGSTDTQYF
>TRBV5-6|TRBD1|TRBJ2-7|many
TGTGCCAGCAGCCCAATACGACAGGGGGCTAACTACGAGCAGTACTTC
CASSPIRQGANYEQYF
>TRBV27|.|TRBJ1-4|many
TGTGCCAGCGGGACGGGGTGGGAAAAACTGTTTTTT
CASGTGWEKLFF
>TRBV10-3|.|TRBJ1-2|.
TGTGCCATCAGTGAGTCGAATATAGGGTACTATGGCTACACCTTC
CAISESNIGYYGYTF
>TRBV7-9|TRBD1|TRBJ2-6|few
TGTGCCAGCAGCGCCCGACAGGGGTCGGGGGCCAACGTCCTGACTTTC
CASSARQGSGANVLTF
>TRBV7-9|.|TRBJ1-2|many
TGTGCCAGCAGCTTAGCGCGGGGGACACCCAGGGTCGGCTACACCTTC
CASSLARGTPRVGYTF
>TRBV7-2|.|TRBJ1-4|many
TGTGCCAGCAGCTTATCCTCAGGATTTCGCAATGAAAAACTGTTTTTT
CASSLSSGFRNEKLFF
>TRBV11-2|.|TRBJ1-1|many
TGTGCCAGCAGCTATACCCATGGGAACACTGAAGCTTTCTTT
CASSYTHGNTEAFF